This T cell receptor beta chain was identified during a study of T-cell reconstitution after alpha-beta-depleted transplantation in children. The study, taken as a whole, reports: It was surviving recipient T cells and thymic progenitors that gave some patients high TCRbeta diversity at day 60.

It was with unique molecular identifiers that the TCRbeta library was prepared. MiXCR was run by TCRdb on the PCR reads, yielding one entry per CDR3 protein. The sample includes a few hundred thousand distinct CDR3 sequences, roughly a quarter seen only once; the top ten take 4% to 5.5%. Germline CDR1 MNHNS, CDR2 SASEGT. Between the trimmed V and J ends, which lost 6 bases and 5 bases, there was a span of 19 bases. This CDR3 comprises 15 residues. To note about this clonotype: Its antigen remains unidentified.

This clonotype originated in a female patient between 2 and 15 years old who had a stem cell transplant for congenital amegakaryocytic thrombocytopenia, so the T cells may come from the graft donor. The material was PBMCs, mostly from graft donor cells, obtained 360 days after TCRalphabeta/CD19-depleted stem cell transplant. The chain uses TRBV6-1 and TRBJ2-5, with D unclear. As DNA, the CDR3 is TGTGCCAGCAGAATTAGTATGGTTTTTGAGGAGACCCAGTACTTC. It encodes CASRISMVFEETQYF.